Presented here are 15 T cell receptor beta chains from one specimen sequenced in a study of pediatric ulcerative colitis. The rectum was sampled with one to two pinch biopsies at colonoscopy. TCRdb keeps only in-frame clones here, not all; method: immunoSEQ multiplex PCR. The sample contains 40,000 to 55,000 clones, roughly 79% of which appear only once. Sequencing was carried out using gut tissue. These receptors all stem from a girl aged 10 to 17 with moderate ulcerative colitis.

The CDR3 DNA reads TGTGCCTGGAGCGCAGGGTCGTACACTGAAGCTTTCTTT. This gives the protein CAWSAGSYTEAFF. The chain carries TRBV30 and TRBJ1-1; tentatively, D is TRBD1 (5 bases). The germline V gene encodes CDR1 GTSNPN and CDR2 SVGIG (reference sequence). The length of the CDR3 is 13 residues. V was cut by 3 bases and J by 3 bases, with 11 bases left in between.

This clone was seen once. The chain couples TRBV30 to TRBJ2-2; D may match TRBD1 or TRBD2 (7 bases each). Trimming pared 0 bases from V and 3 bases from J, leaving 14 bases between. This CDR3 contains 16 residues. Per the germline V gene, CDR1 is GTSNPN and CDR2 is SVGIG (reference sequence). CDR3 sequence: CAWSVWAGGDTGELFF. CDR3 nucleotides: TGTGCCTGGAGTGTCTGGGCAGGGGGGGACACCGGGGAGCTGTTTTTT.

V usage is TRBV5-4 and J usage is TRBJ2-2; 7 bases agree with TRBD1. With 4 bases clipped from V and 1 base from J, the junction kept 4 bases outside the gene matches. The length of the CDR3 is 15 residues. Germline CDR1 and CDR2: SGHNT and YYREEE (reference sequence). The CDR3: CASSKWTGNTGELFF. The DNA for the CDR3 is TGTGCCAGCAGCAAATGGACAGGGAACACCGGGGAGCTGTTTTTT.

This chain uses TRBV5-6 with TRBJ1-5, with 7 bases matching TRBD1. Trimming at V came to 0 bases and at J to 5 bases, leaving 5 bases not matched to a gene. The CDR3 length is 15 residues. From germline, CDR1 is SGHDT and CDR2 YYEEEE. The CDR3: CASSLGDRDDQPQHF. For the CDR3, the DNA is TGTGCCAGCAGCTTGGGCGACAGGGATGATCAGCCCCAGCATTTT.

This clone is medium-sized in the sample. This rearrangement joins TRBV7-9 to TRBJ2-7; D is undetermined. The CDR3 runs to 16 residues. Trimming left V 5 bases short and J 2 bases short, with 19 bases between. Germline V CDR1 and CDR2: SEHNR, FQNEAQ (reference sequence). DNA of the CDR3: TGTGCCAGCAGCCCCCGAAGTGTAGGACGACCCTACGAGCAGTACTTC. This translates into CASSPRSVGRPYEQYF.

V is TRBV29-1 and J is TRBJ2-7; D is possibly TRBD2 (5 bases). The CDR3 has 15 amino acids. The germline V gene encodes CDR1 SQVTM and CDR2 ANQGSEA. Trimming shortened V by 1 base and J by 1 base, and 14 bases separated the two germline ends. CDR3 DNA: TGCAGCGTTGAAGTAGGCGGTCCGGGATCCTACGAGCAGTACTTC. This encodes CSVEVGGPGSYEQYF.

The V call is TRBV5-1, the J call TRBJ1-2; 10 nucleotides align to TRBD1. Germline trimming cut 2 bases from V and 8 bases from J; bases unmatched to any gene: 12. Germline assignment: CDR1 SGHRS and CDR2 YFSETQ. This CDR3 is 16 amino acids long. The CDR3 coding sequence is TGCGCCAGCAGCTTTTCCTACGGGGACAGGGGTCGAGGCTACACCTTC. Translating gives CASSFSYGDRGRGYTF.

V usage is TRBV7-3 and J usage is TRBJ1-1, with TRBD1 as a possible D gene (5 bases). Per the germline V gene, CDR1 is SGHTA and CDR2 is FQGTGA. The CDR3 covers 13 residues. Trimming shortened V by 2 bases and J by 1 base, and 5 bases separated the two germline ends. Here the CDR3 reads CASSLGANTEAFF. CDR3 DNA sequence: TGTGCCAGCAGCTTAGGGGCGAACACTGAAGCTTTCTTT.

The J gene is TRBJ1-6, the V gene TRBV7-2; maybe TRBD1 (6 bases). CDR1 is SGHTA and CDR2 is FQGNSA in the germline V gene. With 1 base removed from V and 15 bases from J, the gap between germline ends came to 13 bases. The CDR3 length is 13 residues. CDR3 in amino acids: CASSLGPGAGLHF. As DNA, the CDR3 is TGTGCCAGCAGCTTAGGCCCGGGGGCGGGCCTCCACTTT.

The chain combines TRBV6-5 with TRBJ1-2; perhaps TRBD1 as D (5 bases). The germline V gene has CDR1 MNHEY and CDR2 SVGAGI. This CDR3 is 12 amino acids long. Trimming pared 6 bases from V and 11 bases from J, leaving 16 bases between. CDR3 amino acids: CASRAWGGGYTF. CDR3 nucleotide sequence: TGTGCCAGCAGAGCCTGGGGCGGTGGTTACACCTTC.

This clone was seen just once. The chain is built from TRBV19 and TRBJ1-5; 10 bases map to TRBD1. Trimming took 7 bases from V and 7 from J; bases not matched to a gene: 10. The CDR3 is 15 amino acids. Germline V gene sequence: CDR1 LNHDA, CDR2 SQIVND (reference sequence). CDR3 coding DNA: TGTGCCAGTACCCGATCGGACAGGGGGATCCAGCCCCAGCATTTT. This encodes CASTRSDRGIQPQHF.

The chain uses TRBV7-2 and TRBJ2-1; 7 bases agree with TRBD2. The trim removed 5 bases at V and 7 bases at J, leaving 5 bases unmatched. The CDR3 is 13 amino acids. CDR1 and CDR2 from the germline V gene are SGHTA and FQGNSA. CDR3 bases: TGTGCCAGCAGCCCGAGAGCGGGGAATGAGCAGTTCTTC. Translating it yields CASSPRAGNEQFF.

The chain recombines TRBV11-2 with TRBJ2-7, with D perhaps matching TRBD2 (6 bases). The CDR3 runs 13 residues. Trimming shortened V by 4 bases and J by 10 bases, and 17 bases separated the two germline ends. CDR1 is SGHAT, CDR2 FQNNGV, per germline. As DNA, the CDR3 is TGTGCCAGCAGCTGGATTGCTAGCGAGCCCCAGTACTTC. Its translation is CASSWIASEPQYF.

V is TRBV27 and J is TRBJ1-6; no clear D. The CDR3 is 14 residues long. V shed 6 bases and J shed 7 bases, with 13 bases lying between them. Germline values: CDR1 MNHEY, CDR2 SMNVEV (reference sequence). The CDR3 DNA reads TGTGCCAGCAGCCGTGGGCCGGGAAATTCACCCCTCCACTTT. As protein: CASSRGPGNSPLHF.

This clone was recorded a few times. The chain recombines TRBV7-2 with TRBJ2-1; 8 nucleotides align to TRBD2. Germline V gene sequence: CDR1 SGHTA, CDR2 FQGNSA. The CDR3 runs 14 residues. Losses at the gene ends were 5 bases for V and 8 bases for J; bases not matched to a gene: 8. The CDR3 DNA is TGTGCCAGCAGCCCGGGACTAGGTTTTTATGAGCAGTTCTTC. It is translated as CASSPGLGFYEQFF.